The 23 T cell receptor beta chains below were found in one sample sequenced in a study of blood T cell repertoires in COVID-19. The table came from immunoSEQ multiplex PCR; TCRdb's copy has only in-frame clones and leaves some out. The sample holds under 200,000 clones, about 90% seen once. Sequenced material: PBMCs or T cells enriched from blood (not recorded which). The receptors originated from a woman aged 45-60 years who had recovered from COVID-19.

V gene TRBV2 combines with J gene TRBJ2-1, with 8 bases fitting TRBD2. The CDR3 runs to 15 residues. The germline gives CDR1 SNHLY, CDR2 FYNNEI. V shed 5 bases, J shed 4 bases, and the junction held 7 bases outside the gene matches. The CDR3, as DNA: TGTGCCAGCAGTAAGGCTAGCGGGCTATACAATGAGCAGTTCTTC. Translating gives CASSKASGLYNEQFF.

The J gene is TRBJ2-5, the V gene TRBV6-1; 10 bases match TRBD1. Germline assignment: CDR1 MNHNS and CDR2 SASEGT. The V and J ends lost 6 bases and 4 bases, in that order; junction bases with no gene match: 8. The CDR3 runs to 15 residues. CDR3: CASRGTGTGAETQYF. The CDR3 region has the DNA TGTGCCAGCAGAGGTACCGGGACAGGGGCAGAGACCCAGTACTTC.

This clone showed up just a few times. The chain combines TRBV18 with TRBJ1-2, with 8 nucleotides matching TRBD1. The V segment lost 3 bases and the J segment 4 bases; nucleotides outside the gene matches: 4. The CDR3 has 14 residues. From germline, CDR1 is KGHSH and CDR2 LQKENI. CDR3 region: CASSPTGQGYGYTF. DNA of the CDR3: TGTGCCAGCTCACCTACTGGACAGGGCTATGGCTACACCTTC.

The CDR3 DNA is TGTGCCAGCAGCCAGAGGGACAGGGGAACCAGGGAGCTGTTTTTT. This translates into CASSQRDRGTRELFF. The V and J genes are TRBV3-1 (or the pseudogene TRBV3-2) and TRBJ2-2; 10 bases align to TRBD1. V lost 3 bases and J lost 9; bases outside the gene matches: 7. Germline values: CDR1 LGHDT, CDR2 YNNKEL (reference sequence). The CDR3 is 15 residues long.

The V and J genes are TRBV11-2 and TRBJ2-7; D possibly corresponds to TRBD2 (6 bases). Germline V gene lookup returns CDR1 SGHAT and CDR2 FQNNGV. The CDR3 spans 15 residues. Between the trimmed V and J ends, which lost 1 base and 2 bases, there was a span of 12 bases. The CDR3 bases are TGTGCCAGCAGCTTAGCCTCCGGGACTCCCTACGAGCAGTACTTC. Translating it yields CASSLASGTPYEQYF.

This chain links TRBV3-1 (or the pseudogene TRBV3-2) with TRBJ2-1; 10 bases fit TRBD2. After removal of 5 bases from V and 14 bases from J, the junction contained 9 bases not matched to a gene. This CDR3 is built from 13 residues. Germline V CDR1 and CDR2: LGHDT, YNNKEL (reference sequence). The CDR3 loop is CASSAQREGQEFF. The CDR3 nucleotides read TGTGCCAGCAGCGCACAGCGGGAGGGCCAGGAGTTCTTC.

CDR3 bases: TGCGCCAGCAGCCGGGACAGGTCGAACACTGAAGCTTTCTTT. It translates to CASSRDRSNTEAFF. The chain recombines TRBV4-3 with TRBJ1-1; 8 bases match TRBD1. This CDR3 is 14 amino acids long. V gave up 4 bases and J gave up 1 base; unmatched junction bases: 2. Germline V gene lookup returns CDR1 LGHNA and CDR2 YSLEER.

This clone was counted once. V is TRBV28 and J is TRBJ1-1, with D possibly matching TRBD1 (5 bases). V was clipped by 3 bases and J by 3 bases, with 8 bases between them. The CDR3 sequence is 13 residues long. Germline-derived CDR1 and CDR2 are MDHEN and SYDVKM. In DNA, the CDR3 is TGTGCCAGCAGTTTCGGGGGGTACACTGAAGCTTTCTTT. Its translation: CASSFGGYTEAFF.

In nucleotides, the CDR3 is TGCAGTGCTCACCGGAGCTATGGCTACACCTTC. Protein sequence: CSAHRSYGYTF. The chain couples TRBV20-1 to TRBJ1-2, with unresolved D. Germline V CDR1 and CDR2: DFQATT, SNEGSKA (reference sequence). V lost 5 bases and J 4 bases, leaving 8 bases between the germline ends. This CDR3 comprises 11 residues.

This clone was seen only a few times. The chain is built from TRBV19 and TRBJ1-4, with TRBD1 identical over 7 bases. Germline-derived CDR1 and CDR2 are LNHDA and SQIVND (reference sequence). J gave up 4 bases and V 7 bases, and 6 bases lay outside the gene matches. The CDR3 is 14 residues long. CDR3 protein: CASNPDRLNEKLFF. CDR3 coding DNA: TGTGCCAGTAACCCGGACAGGCTTAATGAAAAACTGTTTTTT.

The chain links TRBV6-5 to TRBJ2-7, with 7 nucleotides matching TRBD1. The trim removed 6 bases at V and 1 base at J, leaving 3 bases unmatched. The CDR3 is 13 residues long. Germline CDR1 MNHEY, CDR2 SVGAGI. As DNA, the CDR3 is TGTGCCAGCAGCAGGACAGGATCCTACGAGCAGTACTTC. Protein sequence: CASSRTGSYEQYF.

This clone was detected a few times. The chain combines TRBV24-1 with TRBJ2-7; 10 positions agree with TRBD1. Germline V CDR1 and CDR2: KGHDR, SFDVKD. The CDR3 runs 14 residues. Unmatched junction bases numbered 4, after V lost 3 bases and J lost 6 bases. The DNA for the CDR3 is TGTGCCACCAGTGATAAGGGACAGGGGAGCGAGCAGTACTTC. This sequence encodes CATSDKGQGSEQYF.

CDR3 coding DNA: TGTGCCAGCAGCTTGCGGAGAAACTACGAGCAGTACTTC. Translating gives CASSLRRNYEQYF. V and J are TRBV11-2 and TRBJ2-7, with D unresolved. CDR1 is SGHAT, CDR2 FQNNGV, per germline. V was trimmed by 3 bases and J by 3 bases, leaving 9 bases between them. The CDR3 loop spans 13 amino acids.

The chain couples TRBV2 to TRBJ2-7, with D perhaps TRBD2 (6 bases). The CDR3 has 12 amino acids. V was pared by 6 bases and J by 4 bases, with 10 bases between. Germline lookup yields CDR1 SNHLY and CDR2 FYNNEI. CDR3 loop: CASSGSYYEQYF. As DNA, the CDR3 is TGTGCCAGCAGCGGGAGCTATTACGAGCAGTACTTC. The full variable domain, in which reference TRBV2 and TRBJ2-7 provide the parts outside the CDR3, is EPEVTQTPSHQVTQMGQEVILRCVPISNHLYFYWYRQILGQKVEFLVSFYNNEISEKSEIFDDQFSVERPDGSNFTLKIRSTKLEDSAMYFCASSGSYYEQYFGPGTRLTVT.

CDR3 loop: CASSSLQGPGGYTF. The CDR3 bases are TGTGCCAGCAGCTCCTTACAGGGCCCTGGGGGCTACACCTTC. The V gene is TRBV7-6, the J gene TRBJ1-2, with a weak D call TRBD1 (6 bases). Trimming cost V 4 bases and J 8 bases, with 17 bases left between them. The germline V gene encodes CDR1 SGHVS and CDR2 FNYEAQ. This CDR3 region has 14 residues.

J is TRBJ2-1 and V is TRBV3-1 (or the pseudogene TRBV3-2); 7 bases match TRBD1. V shed 4 bases and J 11 bases; nucleotides not matched to a gene: 8. Germline loops: CDR1 LGHDT, CDR2 YNNKEL (reference sequence). The CDR3 covers 13 residues. CDR3 residues: CASSPRQGSKQFF. CDR3 DNA sequence: TGTGCCAGCAGCCCCAGACAGGGAAGTAAGCAGTTCTTC.

J is TRBJ2-2 and V is TRBV7-2; D not resolved. In germline, CDR1 is SGHTA, CDR2 FQGNSA. Trimming pared 4 bases from V and 0 bases from J, leaving 6 bases between. The CDR3 has 14 amino acids. CDR3 nucleotides: TGTGCCAGCAGCTATAGTCCGAACACCGGGGAGCTGTTTTTT. Translating it yields CASSYSPNTGELFF.

This chain's CDR3 is CASSPRRGLDTQYF. The CDR3 DNA sequence: TGTGCCAGCAGCCCTCGCCGGGGTCTAGATACGCAGTATTTT. This chain connects TRBV7-2 to TRBJ2-3; D possibly corresponds to TRBD2 (5 bases). There are 14 residues in the CDR3. The germline V gene has CDR1 SGHTA and CDR2 FQGNSA. V dropped 5 bases and J dropped 5 bases, with 14 bases sitting between them.

The chain is built from TRBV28 and TRBJ2-1; 11 nucleotides agree with TRBD1. The CDR3 runs to 14 residues. The germline V gene has CDR1 MDHEN and CDR2 SYDVKM. Trimming at V came to 9 bases and at J to 9 bases, leaving 10 bases not matched to a gene. DNA of the CDR3: TGTGCCAGTACCGGACAGGGGGCTTTCCGTGAGCAGTTCTTC. Protein: CASTGQGAFREQFF.

This clone has only one observation. The J gene is TRBJ1-1, the V gene TRBV5-1, with 7 bases matching TRBD1. CDR3 length: 15 residues. Trimming removed 4 bases from V and 1 base from J; junction bases left unmatched: 7. Germline V gives CDR1 SGHRS, CDR2 YFSETQ. In DNA form, the CDR3 reads TGCGCCAGCAGCACACAGGGGACCTCGAACACTGAAGCTTTCTTT. This gives the protein CASSTQGTSNTEAFF.

The chain combines TRBV7-2 with TRBJ2-3, with 12 bases identical to TRBD2. Unmatched junction bases numbered 8, after V lost 4 bases and J lost 6 bases. This CDR3 is built from 16 residues. The germline CDR1 and CDR2 sequences are SGHTA and FQGNSA. In DNA, the CDR3 is TGTGCCAGCAGCTCGACTAGCGGGAGAGGGGGGGATACGCAGTATTTT. Protein sequence: CASSSTSGRGGDTQYF.

The V gene is TRBV19, the J gene TRBJ2-4, with 8 positions matching TRBD1. The CDR3 covers 20 residues. Germline V gene lookup returns CDR1 LNHDA and CDR2 SQIVND (reference sequence). Unmatched junction bases numbered 18, after V lost 5 bases and J lost 0 bases. The CDR3, as DNA: TGTGCCAGTAGTTCCCCTGGGGGACAGGCCACTATGCTAGCCAAAAACATTCAGTACTTC. Translated, it gives CASSSPGGQATMLAKNIQYF.

This chain joins TRBV5-1 and TRBJ2-7, with TRBD1 identical over 8 bases. The CDR3 length is 15 residues. Looked up from germline, CDR1 is SGHRS and CDR2 is YFSETQ. Trimming took 3 bases from V and 2 from J; bases not matched to a gene: 7. The CDR3 is CASSSDPGQAYEQYF. CDR3 bases: TGCGCCAGCAGCTCCGACCCGGGACAGGCCTACGAGCAGTACTTC.